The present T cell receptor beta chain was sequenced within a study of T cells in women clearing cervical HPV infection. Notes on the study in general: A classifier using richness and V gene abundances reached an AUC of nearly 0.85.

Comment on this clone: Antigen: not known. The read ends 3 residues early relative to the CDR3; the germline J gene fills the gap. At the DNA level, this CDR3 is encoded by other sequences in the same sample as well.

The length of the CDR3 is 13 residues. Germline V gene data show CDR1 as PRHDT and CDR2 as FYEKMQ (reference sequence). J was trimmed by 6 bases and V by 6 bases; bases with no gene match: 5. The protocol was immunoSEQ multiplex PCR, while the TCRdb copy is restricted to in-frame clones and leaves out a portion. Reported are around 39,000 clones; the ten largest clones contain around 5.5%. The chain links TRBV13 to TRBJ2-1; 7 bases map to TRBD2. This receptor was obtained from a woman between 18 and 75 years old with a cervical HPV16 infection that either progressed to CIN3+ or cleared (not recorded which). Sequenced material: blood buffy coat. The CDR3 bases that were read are TGTGCCAGCAGTCTAGGGAGGGGCAATGAG. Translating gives CASSLGRGNE. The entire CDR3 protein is CASSLGRGNEQFF.